The 30 T cell receptor beta chains given below trace back to one sample, sequenced in a study of T cell changes during pregnancy in multiple sclerosis. Clones were sequenced by immunoSEQ multiplex PCR, and TCRdb holds only the in-frame ones, with some missing. The table shows 4,000 to 6,000 clones, with 81% occurring only once. Sequences were derived from CD8+ T cells from peripheral blood mononuclear cells, sampled in the second trimester of pregnancy. The receptors shown here come from a female donor in good health, enrolled as a control in a pregnancy study.

The chain has TRBV28 and TRBJ2-3, with 7 nucleotides matching TRBD2. The CDR3 consists of 15 residues. Germline CDR1 and CDR2: MDHEN and SYDVKM. V dropped 4 bases and J dropped 8; count of bases not matched to a gene: 12. CDR3 bases: TGTGCCAGCAGTTCGGGGCTAGCGGTCCGGGGTACGCAGTATTTT. This encodes CASSSGLAVRGTQYF.

The chain carries TRBV7-9 and TRBJ2-5; the match to TRBD1 covers 8 bases. The CDR3 loop spans 14 amino acids. V shed 3 bases, J shed 2 bases, and the junction held 2 bases outside the gene matches. Germline CDR1 and CDR2: SEHNR and FQNEAQ (reference sequence). CDR3 loop: CASSFGQGQETQYF. As DNA, the CDR3 is TGTGCCAGCAGCTTCGGACAGGGTCAAGAGACCCAGTACTTC.

This clone came up once. The chain couples TRBV5-1 to TRBJ1-1; 8 positions agree with TRBD1. The V segment lost 1 base and the J segment 9 bases; nucleotides outside the gene matches: 8. This CDR3 has 14 residues. CDR1 is SGHRS, CDR2 YFSETQ, per germline. The CDR3 DNA sequence: TGCGCCAGCAGCTTGACCCCCGGACAGGGTAAAGCTTTCTTT. It encodes CASSLTPGQGKAFF. The whole variable domain, remainder taken from reference TRBV5-1 and TRBJ1-1, is KAGVTQTPRYLIKTRGQQVTLSCSPISGHRSVSWYQQTPGQGLQFLFEYFSETQRNKGNFPGRFSGRQFSNSRSEMNVSTLELGDSALYLCASSLTPGQGKAFFGQGTRLTVV.

The V and J genes are TRBV6-1 and TRBJ1-5; no firm D call. The CDR3 is 16 amino acids. V lost 2 bases to trimming and J lost 0 bases, with 11 bases between them. The germline V gene has CDR1 MNHNS and CDR2 SASEGT. Here the CDR3 DNA reads TGTGCCAGCAGTGAATCGCCCGGGGATAGCAATCAGCCCCAGCATTTT. This codes for CASSESPGDSNQPQHF.

The chain recombines TRBV28 with TRBJ2-5; TRBD2 might be the D (5 bases). Germline V lookup: CDR1 MDHEN, CDR2 SYDVKM. V lost 2 bases, J lost 1 base, and 17 bases lay in between. The CDR3 has 17 residues. DNA of the CDR3: TGTGCCAGCAGTTTAGGTTCCCCCTCGGAGGCCCAAGAGACCCAGTACTTC. It translates to CASSLGSPSEAQETQYF.

The chain is built from TRBV5-5 and TRBJ2-7; D unresolved. The CDR3 spans 13 residues. In germline, CDR1 is SGHKS, CDR2 YYEKEE (reference sequence). Trimming shortened V by 0 bases and J by 3 bases, and 7 bases separated the two germline ends. As DNA, the CDR3 is TGTGCCAGCAGCTTGGGGCACCGCTACGAGCAGTACTTC. Translation gives CASSLGHRYEQYF.

Regarding this clone: Other DNA sequences in this specimen translate into the identical CDR3. V is TRBV9 and J is TRBJ2-1; 8 nucleotides match TRBD2. Germline V gene lookup returns CDR1 SGDLS and CDR2 YYNGEE. CDR3 size: 15 residues. The V gene end was trimmed by 0 bases and the J gene end by 7 bases; junction bases not matched to a gene: 6. The CDR3 loop is CASSVGSGGANEQFF. In DNA form, the CDR3 reads TGTGCCAGCAGCGTAGGATCGGGAGGGGCGAATGAGCAGTTCTTC.

The chain combines TRBV6-5 with TRBJ2-7, with TRBD2 matching over 10 bases. Germline V gene data show CDR1 as MNHEY and CDR2 as SVGAGI. There are 15 residues in the CDR3. With V trimmed by 0 bases and J by 3 bases, 2 bases remained unmatched. CDR3 in amino acids: CASSYSRTSGYEQYF. For the CDR3, the DNA is TGTGCCAGCAGTTACTCGAGGACTAGCGGCTACGAGCAGTACTTC.

The chain recombines TRBV5-6 with TRBJ2-7, with a weak D call TRBD2 (6 bases). With 5 bases removed from V and 0 bases from J, the gap between germline ends came to 15 bases. This CDR3 has 15 residues. CDR1 is SGHDT, CDR2 YYEEEE, per germline. The CDR3 loop reads CASSAGTSYSYEQYF. CDR3 in DNA: TGTGCCAGCAGTGCCGGGACTTCCTACTCCTACGAGCAGTACTTC.

Notes on this clone: One junction end disagrees with the germline gene, perhaps due to a read error. This sequence joins TRBV9 and TRBJ1-6; 7 bases are a match to TRBD1. CDR3 length equals 15 residues. Germline CDR1 reads SGDLS; CDR2 reads YYNGEE. The CDR3 reads CASSVGQSFNSPLHF. The CDR3, as DNA: TGTGCCAGCAGCGTGGGACAGTCCTTTAATTCACCCCTCCACTTT.

CDR3: CASSLNRDNQPQHF. CDR3 DNA sequence: TGTGCCAGCAGTTTAAACAGGGACAATCAGCCCCAGCATTTT. The chain uses TRBV7-9 and TRBJ1-5; possibly TRBD1 for D (6 bases). CDR3 length: 14 residues. V dropped 6 bases and J dropped 3 bases, with 12 bases sitting between them. CDR1 is SEHNR and CDR2 is FQNEAQ in the germline V gene (reference sequence).

The chain joins TRBV19 to TRBJ2-7, with D tentatively TRBD1 (5 bases). This CDR3 has 15 residues. V shed 6 bases and J shed 3 bases, with 18 bases lying between them. Germline-derived CDR1 and CDR2 are LNHDA and SQIVND (reference sequence). CDR3 in DNA: TGTGCCAGTAGCCCCGCGAATAGCCAGGGCTACGAGCAGTACTTC. Its protein product is CASSPANSQGYEQYF.

The rearrangement links TRBV4-1 to TRBJ2-3; 7 nucleotides agree with TRBD2. This CDR3 is built from 18 residues. The J segment lost 3 bases and the V segment lost 0 bases, leaving 12 bases of the junction unmatched. Germline V CDR1 and CDR2: MGHRA, YSYEKL. The DNA for the CDR3 is TGCGCCAGCAGCCAAGATGCATCGTCACTAGCGTCGACAGATACGCAGTATTTT. It specifies CASSQDASSLASTDTQYF.

The chain combines TRBV5-5 with TRBJ2-7, with a tentative D call TRBD1 (5 bases). Germline values: CDR1 SGHKS, CDR2 YYEKEE (reference sequence). Trimming pared 3 bases from V and 6 bases from J, leaving 16 bases between. CDR3 length: 14 amino acids. CDR3 amino acids: CASSSTDSLSEQYF. CDR3 nucleotides: TGTGCCAGCAGCTCGACCGACAGTCTCTCCGAGCAGTACTTC. The whole variable domain, filled in from reference TRBV5-5 and TRBJ2-7, reads DAGVTQSPTHLIKTRGQQVTLRCSPISGHKSVSWYQQVLGQGPQFIFQYYEKEERGRGNFPDRFSARQFPNYSSELNVNALLLGDSALYLCASSSTDSLSEQYFGPGTRLTVT.

This clone has only a few counts. V usage is TRBV4-3 and J usage is TRBJ2-3; TRBD2 agrees at 8 bases. CDR3 length: 16 residues. CDR1 and CDR2 (germline): LGHNA, YSLEER. Trimming cost V 0 bases and J 4 bases; bases outside gene matches: 6. The DNA for the CDR3 is TGCGCCAGCAGCCAAGAGGCGGGGGGAGGAGCAGATACGCAGTATTTT. Its protein product is CASSQEAGGGADTQYF.

This clone was counted once. The rearrangement links TRBV21-1 to TRBJ2-5; the listed D gene, TRBD2, was not tested against the DNA. TRBV21-1 corresponds to a pseudogene. This CDR3 contains 19 residues. This chain's CDR3 is CASSKVYCSRPGGIETQYF. CDR3 in DNA: TGTGCCAGCAGCAAAGTTTACTGTTCACGACCCGGGGGTATCGAGACCCAGTACTTC.

This clone is labeled as large. Other DNA sequences within the sample encode an identical CDR3. The chain is built from TRBV19 and TRBJ1-1; 7 bases match TRBD1. Germline loops: CDR1 LNHDA, CDR2 SQIVND (reference sequence). The CDR3 totals 13 residues. Germline trimming cut 1 base from V and 5 bases from J; bases unmatched to any gene: 1. CDR3 residues: CASSIAQGTEAFF. CDR3 bases: TGTGCCAGTAGTATAGCACAGGGGACTGAAGCTTTCTTT.

The chain links TRBV6-4 to TRBJ2-2; 8 bases agree with TRBD1. Unmatched junction bases numbered 5, after V lost 2 bases and J lost 6 bases. Germline loops: CDR1 MRHNA, CDR2 SNTAGT. This CDR3 comprises 15 residues. CDR3 in amino acids: CASSDQQGGAGELFF. The CDR3 nucleotides are TGTGCCAGCAGTGACCAACAGGGGGGAGCCGGGGAGCTGTTTTTT.

The chain recombines TRBV7-2 with TRBJ2-1, with 10 bases that match TRBD2. Losses at the gene ends were 1 base for V and 14 bases for J; bases not matched to a gene: 11. The CDR3 spans 15 residues. Per the germline V gene, CDR1 is SGHTA and CDR2 is FQGNSA. CDR3 nucleotides: TGTGCCAGCAGCTTAGAGTTCTTGAGCGGGGGGGCGAAGTTCTTC. As protein: CASSLEFLSGGAKFF.

The CDR3 coding sequence is TGTGCCAGCAGTGTAGACGGGACAGGCTATGGCTACACCTTC. Translation gives CASSVDGTGYGYTF. This sequence joins TRBV2 and TRBJ1-2, with 8 bases aligning to TRBD1. V was clipped by 4 bases and J by 4 bases; unmatched bases: 5. This CDR3 region has 14 residues. CDR1 SNHLY and CDR2 FYNNEI come from the germline V gene.

This chain joins TRBV11-2 and TRBJ1-1; 8 bases are shared with TRBD1. The CDR3 is made up of 16 amino acids. Unmatched junction bases numbered 10, after V lost 5 bases and J lost 2 bases. Germline assignment: CDR1 SGHAT and CDR2 FQNNGV. The CDR3 is CASSTSMGQANTEAFF. The CDR3 nucleotides are TGTGCCAGCAGCACGAGCATGGGACAGGCTAACACTGAAGCTTTCTTT.

V usage is TRBV14 and J usage is TRBJ1-1, with D tentatively TRBD1 (5 bases). Deletions cut 1 base from V and 5 bases from J, with 11 bases between. This CDR3 spans 14 amino acids. The germline CDR1 and CDR2 sequences are SGHDN and FVKESK. This chain's CDR3 is CASSQVGAWTEAFF. The DNA for the CDR3 is TGTGCCAGCAGCCAAGTTGGGGCCTGGACTGAAGCTTTCTTT.

This sequence joins TRBV13 and TRBJ1-3, with D maybe TRBD1 (5 bases). Germline V CDR1 and CDR2: PRHDT, FYEKMQ (reference sequence). CDR3 length equals 15 residues. V lost 1 base, J lost 0 bases, and 7 bases lay in between. The CDR3 DNA follows: TGTGCCAGCAGCTTAGAGGGGATCTCTGGAAACACCATATATTTT. Translating gives CASSLEGISGNTIYF. The entire variable domain, with the rest obtained from reference TRBV13 and TRBJ1-3, is as follows: AAGVIQSPRHLIKEKRETATLKCYPIPRHDTVYWYQQGPGQDPQFLISFYEKMQSDKGSIPDRFSAQQFSDYHSELNMSSLELGDSALYFCASSLEGISGNTIYFGEGSWLTVV.

The chain joins TRBV18 to TRBJ2-3, with D maybe TRBD1 (6 bases). CDR3 length: 13 amino acids. Germline values: CDR1 KGHSH, CDR2 LQKENI. The V and J ends lost 6 bases and 3 bases respectively, with 10 bases between them. The CDR3 spells CASSFQGTDTQYF. In DNA, the CDR3 is TGTGCCAGCTCGTTTCAGGGGACAGATACGCAGTATTTT.

This rearrangement joins TRBV6-5 to TRBJ2-5; 9 positions match TRBD1. Trimming cost V 6 bases and J 1 base; bases outside gene matches: 6. Germline-derived CDR1 and CDR2 are MNHEY and SVGAGI. The CDR3 length is 15 residues. The CDR3 loop is CASRLRQGVQETQYF. In DNA form, the CDR3 reads TGTGCCAGCAGATTACGACAGGGGGTCCAAGAGACCCAGTACTTC.

The chain is built from TRBV5-6 and TRBJ2-7; TRBD1 aligns across 7 bases. The length of the CDR3 is 14 residues. Germline V gene lookup returns CDR1 SGHDT and CDR2 YYEEEE. Germline trimming cut 4 bases from V and 3 bases from J; bases unmatched to any gene: 7. As DNA, the CDR3 is TGTGCCAGCAGCCACCGGGACAGATACTACGAGCAGTACTTC. It translates to CASSHRDRYYEQYF.

The chain is built from TRBV27 and TRBJ2-2, with 9 nucleotides matching TRBD2. Trimming cost V 6 bases and J 7 bases; bases outside gene matches: 12. The CDR3 runs to 16 residues. Germline assignment: CDR1 MNHEY and CDR2 SMNVEV (reference sequence). The CDR3 loop reads CASSGVAGAIGGELFF. The DNA for the CDR3 is TGTGCCAGCAGCGGGGTAGCGGGGGCGATCGGCGGGGAGCTGTTTTTT.

The CDR3: CATSTGQGEVTEAFF. Here the CDR3 DNA reads TGTGCCACCAGCACCGGACAGGGAGAAGTGACTGAAGCTTTCTTT. This chain connects TRBV15 to TRBJ1-1; TRBD1 matches 8 bases. Per germline, CDR1 LNHNV and CDR2 YYDKDF (reference sequence). The CDR3 length is 15 residues. The V and J ends lost 4 bases and 5 bases, in that order; junction bases with no gene match: 9.

V and J are TRBV5-8 and TRBJ2-3, with D unclear. The CDR3 length is 13 residues. V lost 0 bases and J lost 2, with 4 bases in between. Germline CDR1 and CDR2: SGHTS and YDEGEE. CDR3 nucleotide sequence: TGTGCCAGCAGCTTGGACAACACAGATACGCAGTATTTT. Its translation: CASSLDNTDTQYF.

The chain is built from TRBV5-6 and TRBJ2-1; maybe TRBD1 (5 bases). The CDR3 sequence is 16 residues long. Per the germline V gene, CDR1 is SGHDT and CDR2 is YYEEEE. Deletions cut 0 bases from V and 3 bases from J, with 13 bases between. The CDR3 here is CASSLVGAVGYNEQFF. CDR3 bases: TGTGCCAGCAGCTTGGTTGGGGCAGTCGGCTACAATGAGCAGTTCTTC.